This T cell receptor (beta chain) came from a study of T cell responses to AZD1222 COVID-19 vaccine. Study results and caveats: Spike-specific TCR repertoires showed rising breadth and depth after two AZD1222 doses.

Germline CDR1 reads SGHVS; CDR2 reads FQNEAQ. With V trimmed by 1 base and J by 5 bases, 6 bases remained unmatched. This CDR3 spans 15 amino acids. The data were produced by immunoSEQ multiplex PCR, yet TCRdb's version contains in-frame clones alone and is incomplete. The sample records tens of thousands of clones, over 80% being singletons. Points on this clone: Its target is not known.

The chain uses TRBV7-8 and TRBJ2-7; TRBD1 agrees at 9 bases. The TCR sequence derives from an adult in good health. The material sequenced was peripheral blood, taken on day 0 of AZD1222 vaccination. The CDR3, as DNA: TGTGCCAGCAGCTTAGTCGGGACAGGGTCCGACGAGCAGTACTTC. Translating it yields CASSLVGTGSDEQYF. Together with reference TRBV7-8 and TRBJ2-7, the CDR3 gives the full variable domain: GAGVSQSPRYKVAKRGQDVALRCDPISGHVSLFWYQQALGQGPEFLTYFQNEAQLDKSGLPSDRFFAERPEGSVSTLKIQRTQQEDSAVYLCASSLVGTGSDEQYFGPGTRLTVT.